This entry lists 12 T cell receptor beta chains sequenced from one sample in a study of T cells expressing NK-cell markers. From its re-call of the 5' RACE reads, TCRdb lists each CDR3 protein once, without DNA. This sample's clone table lists a few hundred thousand distinct CDR3 sequences. The source material was blood T cells: a sorted CD56 or NKG2C T cell subset, CD4+ or CD8+ T cells, or bulk PBMC T cells (not recorded which). These TCRs come from a woman in her 50s in good health.

The V gene is TRBV5-1, the J gene TRBJ1-1; lacking DNA, the TRBD1 call made by TCRdb goes unchecked. This CDR3 region has 14 residues. Germline loops: CDR1 SGHRS, CDR2 YFSETQ. CDR3 protein: CASSLAGQIAEAFF.

The V gene is TRBV29-1, the J gene TRBJ2-3; there is no DNA to check the TCRdb D call of TRBD1. The germline gives CDR1 SQVTM, CDR2 ANQGSEA. CDR3 length: 11 amino acids. The CDR3 loop reads CSADRADTQYF.

This chain links TRBV7-6 with TRBJ2-3. The CDR3 runs to 16 residues. The germline V gene encodes CDR1 SGHVS and CDR2 FNYEAQ. The CDR3 protein is CASSLGSGSSTDTQYF. Full variable domain (remainder filled in from reference TRBV7-6 and TRBJ2-3): GAGVSQSPRYKVTKRGQDVALRCDPISGHVSLYWYRQALGQGPEFLTYFNYEAQQDKSGLPNDRFSAERPEGSISTLTIQRTEQRDSAMYRCASSLGSGSSTDTQYFGPGTRLTVL.

This sequence joins TRBV5-4 and TRBJ2-1; TCRdb returns TRBD1, unconfirmable since there is no DNA. CDR1 and CDR2 (germline): SGHNT, YYREEE (reference sequence). The CDR3 is 15 residues long. The CDR3 spells CASSFPRGLENEQFF. The full variable domain, with the rest looked up from reference TRBV5-4 and TRBJ2-1, is ETGVTQSPTHLIKTRGQQVTLRCSSQSGHNTVSWYQQALGQGPQFIFQYYREEENGRGNFPPRFSGLQFPNYSSELNVNALELDDSALYLCASSFPRGLENEQFFGPGTRLTVL.

The gene calls are TRBV20-1 and TRBJ2-4; the TCRdb call, TRBD1, lacks DNA for checking. The CDR3 loop spans 12 amino acids. Germline V gene sequence: CDR1 DFQATT, CDR2 SNEGSKA (reference sequence). Here the CDR3 reads CSARDPDWIQYF.

The rearrangement uses TRBV3-1 and TRBJ1-3. The CDR3 spans 16 residues. The germline gives CDR1 LGHDT, CDR2 YNNKEL (reference sequence). The CDR3 loop reads CASSLRRPASGNTIYF.

The V call is TRBV7-9, the J call TRBJ2-5; TCRdb gives TRBD2 as the D gene, but with no DNA this cannot be confirmed. The length of the CDR3 is 15 residues. Looked up from germline, CDR1 is SEHNR and CDR2 is FQNEAQ (reference sequence). The CDR3 spells CASSLGEVSLETQYF.

This sequence joins TRBV7-9 and TRBJ2-1; TCRdb's D call, TRBD2, is unchecked because there is no DNA. This CDR3 has 15 amino acids. CDR1 is SEHNR, CDR2 FQNEAQ, per germline (reference sequence). CDR3 region: CASSFNRVGHNEQFF.

The chain carries TRBV9 and TRBJ2-1; TCRdb returns TRBD1, unconfirmable since there is no DNA. Germline V gene lookup returns CDR1 SGDLS and CDR2 YYNGEE. The CDR3 length is 14 residues. CDR3: CASSVTPRGDEQFF.

The gene calls are TRBV27 and TRBJ2-3; TCRdb outputs TRBD1, but without DNA this stays unchecked. The CDR3 extends over 14 amino acids. Germline V gives CDR1 MNHEY, CDR2 SMNVEV (reference sequence). The CDR3 sequence: CASRRERGTDTQYF.

This chain joins TRBV2 and TRBJ1-1; TCRdb picks TRBD1, but there is no DNA to check that call. The CDR3 runs to 15 residues. Per germline, CDR1 SNHLY and CDR2 FYNNEI. This chain's CDR3 is CASRRGQGRSTEAFF.

The chain has TRBV5-5 and TRBJ2-4; TCRdb gives TRBD2 as the D gene, but with no DNA this cannot be confirmed. The germline gives CDR1 SGHKS, CDR2 YYEKEE (reference sequence). The CDR3 runs 17 residues. CDR3 sequence reads: CASSHLLRERFGNIQYF.